This T cell receptor (beta chain) was sequenced in a study of identifying expanded T cells in peripheral blood. CDR3 length: 12 residues. Germline-derived CDR1 and CDR2 are SGHNT and YENEEA. V was trimmed by 5 bases and J by 7 bases, leaving 9 bases between them. The assay was immunoSEQ multiplex PCR, and TCRdb's table has in-frame clones only and misses some. Altogether more than 70,000 clones are present, 75% to 90% being singletons, with the ten largest covering around 6%. The sample was blood. This sequence originates from a person aged 18-70 years in good health. The chain couples TRBV11-3 to TRBJ2-1; no definite D call. The CDR3 DNA sequence: TGTGCCAGCAGCCCTCACAGTAATGAGCAGTTCTTC. This gives the protein CASSPHSNEQFF.